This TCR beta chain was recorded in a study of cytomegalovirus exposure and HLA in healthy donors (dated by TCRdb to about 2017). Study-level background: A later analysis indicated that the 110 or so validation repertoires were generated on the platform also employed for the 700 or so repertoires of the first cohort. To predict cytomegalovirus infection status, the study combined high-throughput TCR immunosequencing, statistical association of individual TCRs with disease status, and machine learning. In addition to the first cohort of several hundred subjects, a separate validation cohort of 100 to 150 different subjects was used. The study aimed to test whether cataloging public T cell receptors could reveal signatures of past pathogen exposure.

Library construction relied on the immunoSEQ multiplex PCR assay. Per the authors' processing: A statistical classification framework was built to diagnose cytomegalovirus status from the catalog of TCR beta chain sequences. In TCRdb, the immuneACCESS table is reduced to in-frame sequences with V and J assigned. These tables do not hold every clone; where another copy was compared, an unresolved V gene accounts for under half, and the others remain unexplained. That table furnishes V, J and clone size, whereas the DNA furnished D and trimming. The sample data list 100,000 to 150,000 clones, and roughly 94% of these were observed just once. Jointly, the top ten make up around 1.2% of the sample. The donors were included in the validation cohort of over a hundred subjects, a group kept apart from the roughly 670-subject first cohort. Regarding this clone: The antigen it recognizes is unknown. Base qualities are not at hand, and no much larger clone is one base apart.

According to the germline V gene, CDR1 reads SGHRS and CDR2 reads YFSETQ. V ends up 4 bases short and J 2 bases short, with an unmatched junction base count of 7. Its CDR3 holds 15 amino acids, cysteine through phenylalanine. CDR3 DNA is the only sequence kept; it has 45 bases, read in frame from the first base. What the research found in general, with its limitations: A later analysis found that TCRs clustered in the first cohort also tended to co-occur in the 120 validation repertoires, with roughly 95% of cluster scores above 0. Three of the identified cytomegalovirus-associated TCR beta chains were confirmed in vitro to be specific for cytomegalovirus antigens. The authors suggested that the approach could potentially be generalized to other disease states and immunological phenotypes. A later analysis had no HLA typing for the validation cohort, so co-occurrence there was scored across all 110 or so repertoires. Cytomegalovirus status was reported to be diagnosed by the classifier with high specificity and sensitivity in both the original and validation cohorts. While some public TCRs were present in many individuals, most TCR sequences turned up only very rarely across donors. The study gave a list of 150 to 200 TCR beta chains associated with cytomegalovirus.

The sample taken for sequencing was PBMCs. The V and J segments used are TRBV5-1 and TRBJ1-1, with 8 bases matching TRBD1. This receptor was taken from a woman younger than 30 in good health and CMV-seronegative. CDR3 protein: CASSTGTGVNTEAFF. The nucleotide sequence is TGCGCCAGCAGCACAGGGACAGGAGTTAACACTGAAGCTTTCTTT.